These 25 T cell receptor beta chains were sequenced from one sample in a study of control samples from healthy donors and cancer patients. The table came from immunoSEQ multiplex PCR; TCRdb's copy has only in-frame clones and leaves some out. The repertoire consists of 350,000 to 450,000 clones, with 80% to 95% occurring once and the leading ten covering more than 6%. Material: PBMCs. These receptor sequences come from a man in his forties with head and neck cancer.

The chain employs TRBV27 and TRBJ2-5, with a weak D call TRBD2 (7 bases). Trimming took 3 bases from V and 5 from J, leaving 16 bases between them. The CDR3 is 15 residues long. CDR1 and CDR2 from the germline V gene are MNHEY and SMNVEV (reference sequence). CDR3 loop: CASSLGGALTETQYF. The DNA of the CDR3 is TGTGCCAGCAGTTTGGGGGGGGCGCTCACGGAGACCCAGTACTTC.

The chain uses TRBV4-1 and TRBJ1-5; D not resolved. CDR1 is MGHRA and CDR2 is YSYEKL in the germline V gene. V lost 11 bases and J 4 bases, leaving 3 bases between the germline ends. The CDR3 consists of 9 residues. The CDR3 sequence: CARNQPQHF. CDR3 nucleotides: TGCGCCCGGAATCAGCCCCAGCATTTT.

This sequence joins TRBV6-2 or TRBV6-3 and TRBJ1-5; D uncertain. CDR1 is MNHEY, CDR2 SVGEGT, per germline. V lost 2 bases to trimming and J lost 7 bases, with 9 bases between them. The CDR3 is made up of 13 amino acids. The CDR3 region has the DNA TGTGCCAGCAGTTACGGCCCCGCGCAGCCCCAGCATTTT. It yields the protein CASSYGPAQPQHF.

The V call is TRBV28, the J call TRBJ2-2; 13 bases map to TRBD2. V shed 5 bases, J shed 6 bases, and the junction held 3 bases outside the gene matches. Germline CDR1 MDHEN, CDR2 SYDVKM. CDR3 length equals 15 residues. The CDR3 protein is CASSRTSGGAGELFF. The CDR3 nucleotides are TGTGCCAGCAGTCGTACTAGCGGGGGGGCCGGGGAGCTGTTTTTT.

This clone was seen more than once but under ten times. This chain uses TRBV6-5 with TRBJ2-7; 10 nucleotides match TRBD1. The CDR3 covers 15 residues. The V segment lost 0 bases and the J segment 4 bases; nucleotides outside the gene matches: 3. Germline assignment: CDR1 MNHEY and CDR2 SVGAGI. CDR3 in amino acids: CASSYSEGQGYEQYF. DNA of the CDR3: TGTGCCAGCAGTTACTCGGAGGGACAGGGGTACGAGCAGTACTTC.

This rearrangement joins TRBV7-8 to TRBJ2-5; maybe TRBD2 (5 bases). The CDR3 length is 14 residues. V lost 5 bases to trimming and J lost 0 bases, with 10 bases between them. Germline assignment: CDR1 SGHVS and CDR2 FQNEAQ. The CDR3 reads CASSPNGNQETQYF. For the CDR3, the DNA is TGTGCCAGCAGCCCCAACGGGAACCAAGAGACCCAGTACTTC.

The chain uses TRBV5-1 and TRBJ2-2, with 9 positions matching TRBD1. The CDR3 loop spans 16 amino acids. CDR1 and CDR2 (germline): SGHRS, YFSETQ. With V trimmed by 5 bases and J by 5 bases, 10 bases remained unmatched. This CDR3 is CASSLSGTGRTGELFF. Written as DNA, the CDR3 is TGCGCCAGCAGTCTCTCCGGGACAGGGAGAACCGGGGAGCTGTTTTTT.

In this sample, this clone turned up once. The genes are TRBV29-1 and TRBJ2-3, with 12 nucleotides matching TRBD2. J lost 2 bases, V lost 1 base, and 10 bases had no gene match. Germline values: CDR1 SQVTM, CDR2 ANQGSEA. The CDR3 consists of 18 residues. For the CDR3, the DNA is TGCAGCGTTGAAGGGTCTAGCGGGGGGGCAGTGGTCACAGATACGCAGTATTTT. This sequence encodes CSVEGSSGGAVVTDTQYF.

This clone has only a few counts. The rearrangement links TRBV28 to TRBJ1-5; a weak D match, TRBD1 (5 bases). The germline V gene has CDR1 MDHEN and CDR2 SYDVKM. Trimming removed 1 base from V and 2 bases from J, with 6 bases in between. This CDR3 comprises 14 residues. CDR3 coding DNA: TGTGCCAGCAGTTTATCACAGGGCAATCAGCCCCAGCATTTT. This encodes CASSLSQGNQPQHF.

The chain couples TRBV30 to TRBJ2-7, with D uncertain. Per germline, CDR1 GTSNPN and CDR2 SVGIG (reference sequence). The CDR3 length is 13 residues. Deletions cut 1 base from V and 2 bases from J, with 9 bases between. CDR3: CAWSGEGPYEQYF. The CDR3 nucleotides are TGTGCCTGGAGTGGGGAAGGGCCCTACGAGCAGTACTTC.

CDR3 amino acids: CASSFPTPYEQYF. CDR3 bases: TGTGCCAGCAGTTTCCCAACCCCCTACGAGCAGTACTTC. The chain links TRBV28 to TRBJ2-7, with D hard to call. The CDR3 consists of 13 residues. CDR1 and CDR2 from the germline V gene are MDHEN and SYDVKM. Trimming took off 3 bases at V and 2 bases at J, with 8 bases between the two ends.

The rearrangement links TRBV7-9 to TRBJ1-3; TRBD1 might be the D (5 bases). Germline V gene lookup returns CDR1 SEHNR and CDR2 FQNEAQ (reference sequence). This CDR3 region has 16 residues. Trimming shortened V by 5 bases and J by 2 bases, and 16 bases separated the two germline ends. In DNA, the CDR3 is TGTGCCAGCAGCCCACGGAATTCAGGGACTGGAAACACCATATATTTT. Translating it yields CASSPRNSGTGNTIYF.

In this sample, this clone turned up once. This sequence joins TRBV7-2 and TRBJ2-2, with 11 bases fitting TRBD1. The CDR3 runs 15 residues. Losses at the gene ends were 5 bases for V and 8 bases for J; bases not matched to a gene: 7. Looked up from germline, CDR1 is SGHTA and CDR2 is FQGNSA. The chain's CDR3 is CASSPRTGGVGELFF. As DNA, the CDR3 is TGTGCCAGCAGCCCACGGACAGGGGGCGTGGGGGAGCTGTTTTTT.

This clone is a singleton in its sample. The CDR3 protein is CASSLGTYNEQFF. DNA for the CDR3: TGTGCCAGCAGCCTTGGGACCTACAATGAGCAGTTCTTC. The chain recombines TRBV7-9 with TRBJ2-1; D is unclear. There are 13 residues in the CDR3. Germline V lookup: CDR1 SEHNR, CDR2 FQNEAQ (reference sequence). V dropped 5 bases and J dropped 2 bases, with 7 bases sitting between them.

The chain combines TRBV7-2 with TRBJ1-5; D might be TRBD1 (6 bases). The CDR3 is made up of 15 amino acids. Germline V lookup: CDR1 SGHTA, CDR2 FQGNSA. Trimming took 6 bases from V and 9 from J, leaving 21 bases between them. CDR3 nucleotide sequence: TGTGCCAGCAGACTAGGACAGAGCACGAATTGGCCCCAGCATTTT. It yields the protein CASRLGQSTNWPQHF. Full variable domain (outside the CDR3, taken from reference TRBV7-2 and TRBJ1-5): GAGVSQSPSNKVTEKGKDVELRCDPISGHTALYWYRQSLGQGLEFLIYFQGNSAPDKSGLPSDRFSAERTGGSVSTLTIQRTQQEDSAVYLCASRLGQSTNWPQHFGDGTRLSIL.

The V and J genes are TRBV7-9 and TRBJ2-1; tentative D call: TRBD2 (6 bases). This CDR3 has 14 amino acids. V shed 0 bases and J shed 3 bases, with 6 bases lying between them. Germline values: CDR1 SEHNR, CDR2 FQNEAQ (reference sequence). The CDR3 loop reads CASSLAGGYNEQFF. The CDR3 DNA reads TGTGCCAGCAGCTTAGCGGGAGGCTACAATGAGCAGTTCTTC. The whole variable domain, remainder taken from reference TRBV7-9 and TRBJ2-1, is DTGVSQNPRHKITKRGQNVTFRCDPISEHNRLYWYRQTLGQGPEFLTYFQNEAQLEKSRLLSDRFSAERPKGSFSTLEIQRTEQGDSAMYLCASSLAGGYNEQFFGPGTRLTVL.

The chain links TRBV7-3 to TRBJ1-2; D may be TRBD1 (6 bases). CDR1 is SGHTA and CDR2 is FQGTGA in the germline V gene. Trimming removed 5 bases at V and 4 bases at J, with 20 bases between. The CDR3 contains 16 residues. CDR3 sequence reads: CASSPTALQGLYGYTF. The CDR3 bases are TGTGCCAGCAGCCCCACGGCGTTACAGGGACTCTATGGCTACACCTTC.

The V gene is TRBV6-1, the J gene TRBJ2-7; no firm D call. In germline, CDR1 is MNHNS, CDR2 SASEGT. Trimming pared 4 bases from V and 0 bases from J, leaving 16 bases between. The CDR3 extends over 16 amino acids. In DNA, the CDR3 is TGTGCCAGCAGTGCCCTCCCCACAAAAAGCTCCTACGAGCAGTACTTC. Protein product: CASSALPTKSSYEQYF.

This clone was recorded once. The gene calls are TRBV19 and TRBJ1-1; 9 bases fit TRBD1. The CDR3 spans 15 residues. Trimming cost V 3 bases and J 3 bases; bases outside gene matches: 5. Germline V lookup: CDR1 LNHDA, CDR2 SQIVND (reference sequence). The CDR3 DNA reads TGTGCCAGTAGTATCTGGGACAGGGAGGACACTGAAGCTTTCTTT. It is translated as CASSIWDREDTEAFF.

The rearrangement uses TRBV7-9 and TRBJ1-5; D gene uncertain. V was shortened by 3 bases and J by 1 base, with 13 bases between the two germline ends. The CDR3 has 16 residues. CDR1 is SEHNR, CDR2 FQNEAQ, per germline (reference sequence). The CDR3 sequence: CASSFGGYGSNQPQHF. The CDR3 DNA reads as TGTGCCAGCAGCTTTGGAGGCTATGGGAGCAATCAGCCCCAGCATTTT.

The J gene is TRBJ1-2, the V gene TRBV6-5, with a tentative D call TRBD1 (5 bases). V gave up 4 bases and J gave up 3 bases, with 12 bases separating them. CDR1 and CDR2 from the germline V gene are MNHEY and SVGAGI. This CDR3 has 14 amino acids. Written as DNA, the CDR3 is TGTGCCAGCAGTTTTCAGGGTAACGACTATGGCTACACCTTC. It encodes CASSFQGNDYGYTF.

The V and J genes are TRBV28 and TRBJ1-2; TRBD1 agrees at 9 bases. CDR1 and CDR2 (germline): MDHEN, SYDVKM. V shed 3 bases and J 4 bases; nucleotides not matched to a gene: 6. The CDR3 is made up of 15 amino acids. This CDR3 is CASSFTGGLGYGYTF. The CDR3 nucleotides read TGTGCCAGCAGTTTCACAGGGGGCCTAGGCTATGGCTACACCTTC.

This sequence joins TRBV27 and TRBJ2-7; possible D gene TRBD2, 6 bases. The CDR3 is made up of 12 amino acids. Germline V gene data show CDR1 as MNHEY and CDR2 as SMNVEV (reference sequence). Deletions cut 2 bases from V and 6 bases from J, with 8 bases between. This chain's CDR3 is CASSLEGGEQYF. The CDR3 DNA reads TGTGCCAGCAGTTTAGAGGGAGGCGAGCAGTACTTC.

The rearrangement uses TRBV4-3 and TRBJ2-7; D gene ambiguous. The V end was cut by 0 bases, the J end by 6 bases, with 15 bases between. The CDR3 is 15 amino acids. Germline CDR1 is LGHNA and CDR2 is YSLEER. CDR3 amino acids: CASSQDRGRWGEQYF. The CDR3 DNA reads as TGCGCCAGCAGCCAAGATCGTGGCAGGTGGGGCGAGCAGTACTTC.

The J gene is TRBJ1-2, the V gene TRBV21-1. TRBV21-1 is reported as a pseudogene. The CDR3 sequence is 18 residues long. This CDR3 is CASSKRGRGPEINYGYTF. The CDR3 region has the DNA TGTGCCAGCAGCAAAAGGGGGAGGGGACCGGAAATTAACTATGGCTACACCTTC.